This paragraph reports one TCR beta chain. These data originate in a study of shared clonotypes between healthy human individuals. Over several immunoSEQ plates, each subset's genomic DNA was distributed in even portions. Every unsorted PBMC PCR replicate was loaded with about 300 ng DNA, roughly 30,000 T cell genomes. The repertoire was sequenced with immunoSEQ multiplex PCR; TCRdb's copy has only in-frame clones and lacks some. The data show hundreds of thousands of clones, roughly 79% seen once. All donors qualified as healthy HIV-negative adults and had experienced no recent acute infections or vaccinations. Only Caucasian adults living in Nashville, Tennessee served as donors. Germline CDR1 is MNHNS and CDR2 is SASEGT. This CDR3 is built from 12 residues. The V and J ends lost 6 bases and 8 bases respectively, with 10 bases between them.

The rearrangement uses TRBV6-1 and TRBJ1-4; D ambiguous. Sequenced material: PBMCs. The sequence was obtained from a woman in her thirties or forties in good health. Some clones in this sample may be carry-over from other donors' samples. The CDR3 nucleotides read TGTGCCAGCAGCTTATGGAGGGAAAAACTGTTTTTT. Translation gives CASSLWREKLFF.